This T cell receptor (beta chain) was identified in a study of shared clonotypes between healthy human individuals. Into CD45RA+ naive and CD45RA-negative memory subsets, the CD4+ cells were split. The trim removed 1 base at V and 5 bases at J, leaving 8 bases unmatched. This CDR3 is 15 amino acids long. Germline CDR1 and CDR2: GTSNPN and SVGIG (reference sequence). Deep-level running was used for the assay. DNA at around 190 ng, 25,000 to 35,000 T cell genomes, went into sorted-subset replicate PCRs. Profiling relied on immunoSEQ multiplex PCR, and the TCRdb table lists in-frame clones only, not all of them. Of fewer than 1.6 million clones detected, about 98.5% appear once; the ten largest clones hold about 0.34%.

Sequenced input: naive CD4+ T cells sorted from blood. Subset given: CD45RA+ positively selected. The TCR was taken from a man younger than 45 in good health. The chain couples TRBV30 to TRBJ2-5; 9 positions agree with TRBD1. The CDR3 sequence: CAWSATGGRGETQYF. CDR3 nucleotide sequence: TGTGCCTGGAGTGCCACAGGGGGCAGGGGGGAGACCCAGTACTTC.